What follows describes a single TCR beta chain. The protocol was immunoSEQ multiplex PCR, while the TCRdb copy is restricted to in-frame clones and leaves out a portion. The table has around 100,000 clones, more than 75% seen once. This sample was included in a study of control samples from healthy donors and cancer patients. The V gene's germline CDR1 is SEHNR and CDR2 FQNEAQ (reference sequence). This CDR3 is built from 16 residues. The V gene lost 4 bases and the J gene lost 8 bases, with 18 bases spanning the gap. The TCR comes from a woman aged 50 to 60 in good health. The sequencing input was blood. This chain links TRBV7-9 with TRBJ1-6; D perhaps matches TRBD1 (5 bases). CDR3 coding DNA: TGTGCCAGCAGCTACCCCACTCGGAAGGGGTATTCACCCCTCCACTTT. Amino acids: CASSYPTRKGYSPLHF.